A single T cell receptor (beta chain) is shown here with its context. This sample is part of a study of control samples from healthy donors and cancer patients. Germline CDR1 SGHVS, CDR2 FNYEAQ. Losses at the gene ends were 2 bases for V and 5 bases for J; bases not matched to a gene: 6. This CDR3 comprises 15 residues. The assay was immunoSEQ multiplex PCR, and TCRdb's table has in-frame clones only and misses some. The data show around 14,000 clones, about 72% seen once. The V gene is TRBV7-6, the J gene TRBJ2-1; the match to TRBD1 covers 7 bases. The TCR was taken from a female donor with lung cancer. The specimen was formalin-fixed, paraffin-embedded tissue. CDR3 in DNA: TGTGCCAGCAGCTTAAGGACAGGCCAGGACAATGAGCAGTTCTTC. Protein: CASSLRTGQDNEQFF.